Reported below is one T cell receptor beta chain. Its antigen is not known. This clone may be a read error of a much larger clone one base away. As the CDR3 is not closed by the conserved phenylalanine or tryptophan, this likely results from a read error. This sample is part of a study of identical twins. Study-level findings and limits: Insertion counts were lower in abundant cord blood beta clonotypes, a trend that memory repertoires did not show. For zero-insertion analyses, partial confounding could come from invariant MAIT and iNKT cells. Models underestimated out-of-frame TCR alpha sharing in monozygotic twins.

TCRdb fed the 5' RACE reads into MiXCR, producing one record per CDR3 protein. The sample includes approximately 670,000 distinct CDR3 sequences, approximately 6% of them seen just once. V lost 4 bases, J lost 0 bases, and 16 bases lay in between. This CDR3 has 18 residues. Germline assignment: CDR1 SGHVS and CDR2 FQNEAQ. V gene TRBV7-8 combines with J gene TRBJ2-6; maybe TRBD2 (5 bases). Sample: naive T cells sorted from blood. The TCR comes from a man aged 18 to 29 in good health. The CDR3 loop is CASSSRTFLISGANVLTC. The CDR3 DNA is TGTGCCAGCAGCTCGAGGACTTTTCTGATCTCTGGGGCCAACGTCCTGACTTGC.